Detailed here is one TCR beta chain. The sample belongs to a study of Ad26.COV2.S vaccination and SARS-CoV-2 variants. On the study more broadly: The study gave Ad26.COV2.S intramuscularly, once or twice 56 days apart.

The sample's treatment: about 20 received Ad26.COV2.S at low or high dose, single or two shots; 5 received placebo; per-sample allocation not given. Collection of the samples took place on day 63 after the first injection of vaccine or placebo. A Boston adult aged 18-55 years was the donor. Profiling relied on immunoSEQ multiplex PCR, and the TCRdb table lists in-frame clones only, not all of them. The sample gives a few hundred thousand clones, around 90% of which show up once; 12% is in the top ten. The CDR3 sequence is 14 residues long. In germline, CDR1 is LNHNV, CDR2 YYDKDF (reference sequence). After removal of 1 base from V and 3 bases from J, the junction contained 0 bases not matched to a gene.

This sample comprised peripheral blood, obtained in a trial of Ad26.COV2.S vaccine versus placebo. The chain uses TRBV15 and TRBJ2-1, with 7 bases that match TRBD1. This TCR derives from a person between 18 and 65 years old who received the Ad26.COV2.S COVID-19 vaccine or a placebo. CDR3 residues: CATSRGQGYNEQFF. The CDR3 nucleotides are TGTGCCACCAGCAGAGGACAGGGCTACAATGAGCAGTTCTTC.